Shown below are 12 T cell receptor beta chains from a single sample sequenced in a study of graft-versus-host responses after intestinal transplantation. These receptors are not linked to any known antigen. Clones were read by immunoSEQ multiplex PCR, and TCRdb kept only the in-frame ones, dropping some. The top ten clones hold roughly 0.23% of a sample with some 120,000 clones, roughly nine tenths of them seen once. The starting material was unstimulated CD4+ T cells sorted from spleen or lymph node cells, obtained before transplant. These receptors were taken from a human donor who was the organ donor for an intestinal transplant.

V is TRBV6-5 and J is TRBJ2-2, with a tentative D call TRBD2 (5 bases). In germline, CDR1 is MNHEY, CDR2 SVGAGI. V was shortened by 7 bases and J by 3 bases, with 12 bases between the two germline ends. CDR3 size: 14 residues. The CDR3 loop is CASTMRVDTGELFF. CDR3 sequence (DNA): TGTGCCAGCACGATGAGGGTTGACACCGGGGAGCTGTTTTTT.

The gene calls are TRBV30 and TRBJ2-5; tentative D call: TRBD2 (6 bases). This CDR3 has 17 amino acids. Germline V gene data show CDR1 as GTSNPN and CDR2 as SVGIG (reference sequence). V dropped 1 base and J dropped 5 bases, with 23 bases sitting between them. CDR3 loop: CAWSELIADPRAETQYF. The DNA of the CDR3 is TGTGCCTGGAGTGAACTAATAGCGGACCCCCGAGCGGAGACCCAGTACTTC.

The gene calls are TRBV5-1 and TRBJ1-1; 10 bases are a match to TRBD1. Trimming removed 4 bases from V and 1 base from J; junction bases left unmatched: 7. Germline CDR1 reads SGHRS; CDR2 reads YFSETQ. The CDR3 runs 16 residues. In nucleotides, the CDR3 is TGCGCCAGCAGCGCGGGACAGGGGAAGAGGAACACTGAAGCTTTCTTT. As protein: CASSAGQGKRNTEAFF. The variable domain in full, with the rest retrieved from reference TRBV5-1 and TRBJ1-1, is KAGVTQTPRYLIKTRGQQVTLSCSPISGHRSVSWYQQTPGQGLQFLFEYFSETQRNKGNFPGRFSGRQFSNSRSEMNVSTLELGDSALYLCASSAGQGKRNTEAFFGQGTRLTVV.

The chain employs TRBV27 and TRBJ2-7; 8 positions agree with TRBD2. V was pared by 5 bases and J by 5 bases, with 8 bases of the junction left unmatched. The germline gives CDR1 MNHEY, CDR2 SMNVEV (reference sequence). The CDR3 is made up of 14 amino acids. The CDR3 region has the DNA TGTGCCAGCAGTCCAATGGGACTAGGCCACGAGCAGTACTTC. Residues: CASSPMGLGHEQYF.

V gene TRBV10-3 combines with J gene TRBJ2-1; possibly TRBD1 for D (6 bases). Germline-derived CDR1 and CDR2 are ENHRY and SYGVKD. CDR3 size: 12 residues. V was trimmed by 5 bases and J by 5 bases, leaving 7 bases between them. The chain's CDR3 is CAISYRDNEQFF. The DNA for the CDR3 is TGTGCCATCAGTTACAGGGACAATGAGCAGTTCTTC.

The V gene is TRBV11-2, the J gene TRBJ2-1; no definite D call. Trimming removed 1 base from V and 0 bases from J, with 10 bases in between. This CDR3 is built from 16 residues. Germline assignment: CDR1 SGHAT and CDR2 FQNNGV. Here the CDR3 reads CASSLGTLSSYNEQFF. Here the CDR3 DNA reads TGTGCCAGCAGCTTAGGGACCCTCAGCTCCTACAATGAGCAGTTCTTC.

This clone was detected only a few times. The chain couples TRBV4-2 to TRBJ1-5, with D uncertain. Trimming took off 0 bases at V and 2 bases at J, with 5 bases between the two ends. Germline CDR1 and CDR2: LGHNA and YNFKEQ. The CDR3 has 14 amino acids. The CDR3 DNA sequence: TGTGCCAGCAGCCAAGATCAGGGCAATCAGCCCCAGCATTTT. It encodes CASSQDQGNQPQHF.

The chain combines TRBV5-4 with TRBJ1-2, with D possibly matching TRBD1 (5 bases). V lost 3 bases to trimming and J lost 6 bases, with 18 bases between them. CDR1 is SGHNT, CDR2 YYREEE, per germline (reference sequence). The CDR3 totals 15 residues. The CDR3 sequence is CASSSTGQGTNGYTF. As DNA, the CDR3 is TGTGCCAGCAGCTCCACTGGCCAGGGTACTAATGGCTACACCTTC. The whole variable domain, filled in from reference TRBV5-4 and TRBJ1-2, reads ETGVTQSPTHLIKTRGQQVTLRCSSQSGHNTVSWYQQALGQGPQFIFQYYREEENGRGNFPPRFSGLQFPNYSSELNVNALELDDSALYLCASSSTGQGTNGYTFGSGTRLTVV.

This clone was seen just once. The CDR3 DNA follows: TGTGCCAGCAGCGGGGGACTAGATTCCTCCTACGAGCAGTACTTC. Residues: CASSGGLDSSYEQYF. This sequence joins TRBV9 and TRBJ2-7; 8 positions match TRBD2. This CDR3 region has 15 residues. Germline V lookup: CDR1 SGDLS, CDR2 YYNGEE. V shed 3 bases, J shed 0 bases, and the junction held 5 bases outside the gene matches.

V gene TRBV19 combines with J gene TRBJ1-5; maybe TRBD1 (5 bases). This CDR3 comprises 15 residues. V gave up 5 bases and J gave up 0 bases, with 11 bases separating them. Germline V CDR1 and CDR2: LNHDA, SQIVND (reference sequence). CDR3 DNA: TGTGCCAGTAGTGAACAGGTAACTAGCAATCAGCCCCAGCATTTT. It translates to CASSEQVTSNQPQHF. The complete variable domain, with remaining parts taken from reference TRBV19 and TRBJ1-5, reads DGGITQSPKYLFRKEGQNVTLSCEQNLNHDAMYWYRQDPGQGLRLIYYSQIVNDFQKGDIAEGYSVSREKKESFPLTVTSAQKNPTAFYLCASSEQVTSNQPQHFGDGTRLSIL.

V usage is TRBV28 and J usage is TRBJ2-7, with TRBD1 matching over 9 bases. The germline CDR1 and CDR2 sequences are MDHEN and SYDVKM. V was pared by 2 bases and J by 5 bases, with 10 bases of the junction left unmatched. The CDR3 extends over 16 amino acids. CDR3 protein: CASSLITGGARNEQYF. The CDR3 nucleotides are TGTGCCAGCAGTTTAATAACAGGGGGCGCCCGAAACGAGCAGTACTTC.

The V call is TRBV7-2, the J call TRBJ1-1; unclear D gene. The CDR3 has 11 residues. CDR1 SGHTA and CDR2 FQGNSA come from the germline V gene. Trimming stripped 5 bases from V and 7 bases from J, with 8 bases between. The CDR3 DNA reads as TGTGCCAGCAGCCGGACGGGTGAAGCTTTCTTT. It is translated as CASSRTGEAFF.